Sequencing of this TCR beta chain was carried out in a study of shared clonotypes between healthy human individuals. An assay was performed, and its level was deep. Measured with immunoSEQ multiplex PCR; TCRdb has only the in-frame clones, and not every one. The sample lists about 1 million clones, around four fifths seen once, with around 1.5% in the top ten. Per the germline V gene, CDR1 is SGHNT and CDR2 is YYREEE (reference sequence). The CDR3 spans 14 residues. V was pared by 3 bases and J by 2 bases, with 12 bases between. The J gene is TRBJ2-7, the V gene TRBV5-4; possible D gene TRBD1, 5 bases. Sequencing was carried out using memory CD4+ T cells sorted from blood. Subset described: CD45RA-negative fraction. This sequence was found in a man aged 18 to 30 in good health. CDR3 in amino acids: CASSSGIGTYEQYF. CDR3 bases: TGTGCCAGCAGCTCAGGGATTGGGACCTACGAGCAGTACTTC.